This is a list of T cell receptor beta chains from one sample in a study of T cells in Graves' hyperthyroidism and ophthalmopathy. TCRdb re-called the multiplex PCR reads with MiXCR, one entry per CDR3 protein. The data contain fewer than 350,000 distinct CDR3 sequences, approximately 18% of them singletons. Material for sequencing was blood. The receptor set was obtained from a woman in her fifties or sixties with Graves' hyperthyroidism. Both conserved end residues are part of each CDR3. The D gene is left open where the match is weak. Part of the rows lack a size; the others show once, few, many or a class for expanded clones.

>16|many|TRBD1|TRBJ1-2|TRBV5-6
CASSQVPGQHYYGYTF
TGTGCCAGCAGCCAAGTTCCGGGACAGCACTACTATGGCTACACCTTC
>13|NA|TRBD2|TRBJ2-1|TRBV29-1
CSLDLAGGREQFF
TGCAGCCTTGACCTAGCGGGGGGGCGGGAGCAGTTCTTC
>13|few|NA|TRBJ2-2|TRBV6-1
CASSIRVSGELFF
TGTGCCAGCAGTATCAGGGTGTCCGGGGAGCTGTTTTTT
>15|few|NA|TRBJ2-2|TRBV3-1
CASSQGQTSTGELFF
TGTGCCAGCAGCCAAGGGCAGACCAGTACCGGGGAGCTGTTTTTT
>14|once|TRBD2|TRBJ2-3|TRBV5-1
CASSFSGRADTQYF
TGCGCCAGCAGCTTTAGCGGGAGGGCAGATACGCAGTATTTT
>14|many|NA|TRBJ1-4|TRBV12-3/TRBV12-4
CASSNTATNEKLFF
TGTGCCAGCAGCAATACTGCAACTAATGAAAAACTGTTTTTT
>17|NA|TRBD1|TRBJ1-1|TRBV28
CASSTGQGYGLSTEAFF
TGTGCCAGCAGCACGGGACAGGGGTACGGTTTAAGCACTGAAGCTTTCTTT
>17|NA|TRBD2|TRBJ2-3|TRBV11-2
CASSRQLAGGSTDTQYF
TGTGCCAGCAGCCGACAACTAGCGGGAGGAAGCACAGATACGCAGTATTTT
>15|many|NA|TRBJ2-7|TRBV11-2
CASSPGGGPTYEQYF
TGTGCCAGCAGCCCCGGGGGTGGGCCTACCTACGAGCAGTACTTC
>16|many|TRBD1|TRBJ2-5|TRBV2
CASSEFFGQGEETQYF
TGTGCCAGCAGTGAATTTTTCGGACAGGGTGAAGAGACCCAGTACTTC
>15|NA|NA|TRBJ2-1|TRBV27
CASTPYSGTRHEQFF
TGTGCCAGCACCCCTTATTCGGGGACGAGGCATGAGCAGTTCTTC
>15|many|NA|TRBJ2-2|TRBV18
CASSEQSTNTGELFF
TGTGCCAGCTCAGAACAGAGCACGAACACCGGGGAGCTGTTTTTT
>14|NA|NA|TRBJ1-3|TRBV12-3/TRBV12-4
CASSLGNSGNTIYF
TGTGCCAGCAGTTTAGGCAACTCTGGAAACACCATATATTTT
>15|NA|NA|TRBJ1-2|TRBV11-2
CASSLVSGGDYGYTF
TGTGCCAGCAGCTTAGTATCCGGGGGGGACTATGGCTACACCTTC
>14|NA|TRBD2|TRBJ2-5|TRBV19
CASKPAGAQETQYF
TGTGCCAGTAAGCCAGCGGGGGCCCAAGAGACCCAGTACTTC
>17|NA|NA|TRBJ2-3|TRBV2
CASSVPRERQGRDTQYF
TGTGCCAGCAGTGTCCCCCGGGAGCGACAGGGCCGAGATACGCAGTATTTT
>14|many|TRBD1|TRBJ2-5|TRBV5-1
CASATQTGSETQYF
TGCGCCAGCGCGACCCAGACAGGGTCTGAGACCCAGTACTTC
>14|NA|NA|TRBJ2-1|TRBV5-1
CASSPTIVTNEQFF
TGCGCCAGCAGCCCCACTATCGTTACCAATGAGCAGTTCTTC
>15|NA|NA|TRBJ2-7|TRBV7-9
CASSPRTFGPYEQYF
TGTGCCAGCAGCCCCAGGACTTTCGGCCCTTACGAGCAGTACTTC
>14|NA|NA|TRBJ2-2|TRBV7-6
CASSPVRNTGELFF
TGTGCCAGCAGCCCGGTACGGAACACCGGGGAGCTGTTTTTT
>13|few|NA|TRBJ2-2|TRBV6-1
CASSGVLAGELFF
TGTGCCAGCAGTGGGGTCCTGGCCGGGGAGCTGTTTTTT
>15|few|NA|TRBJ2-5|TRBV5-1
CASRRSPGHQEAQYF
TGCGCCAGCAGGCGAAGTCCGGGACACCAAGAGGCCCAGTACTTC
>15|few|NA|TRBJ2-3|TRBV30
CAWSHSEGSTDTQYF
TGTGCCTGGAGTCATAGTGAGGGTAGCACAGATACGCAGTATTTT
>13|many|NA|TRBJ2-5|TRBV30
CAWSIGRQETQYF
TGTGCCTGGAGTATAGGCCGTCAAGAGACCCAGTACTTC
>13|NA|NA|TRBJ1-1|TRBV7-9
CASSLTPTYEAFF
TGTGCCAGCAGCCTTACCCCGACCTATGAAGCTTTCTTT
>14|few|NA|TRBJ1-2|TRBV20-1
CSARSAATNYGYTF
TGCAGTGCTAGAAGTGCAGCCACTAACTATGGCTACACCTTC
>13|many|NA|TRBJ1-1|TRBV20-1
CSARTLGNTEAFF
TGCAGTGCGAGGACACTGGGTAACACTGAAGCTTTCTTT
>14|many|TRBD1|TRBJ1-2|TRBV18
CASSPTGTGAGYTF
TGTGCCAGCTCACCAACCGGGACAGGGGCCGGCTACACCTTC
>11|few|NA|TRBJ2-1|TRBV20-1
CSGLTRNEQFF
TGCAGTGGCTTGACTAGGAATGAGCAGTTCTTC
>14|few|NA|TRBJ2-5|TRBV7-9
CASSPRVGLETQYF
TGTGCCAGCAGCCCCCGAGTGGGGCTGGAGACCCAGTACTTC
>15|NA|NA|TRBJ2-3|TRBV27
CASSLSFLVTDTQYF
TGTGCCAGCAGTTTATCATTTCTAGTCACAGATACGCAGTATTTT
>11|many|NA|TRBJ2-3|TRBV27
CASSGGDTQYF
TGTGCCAGCAGTGGTGGTGATACGCAGTATTTT
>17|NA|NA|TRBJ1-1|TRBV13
CASTLSGGARMNTEAFF
TGTGCCAGCACCCTGAGTGGGGGGGCGCGTATGAACACTGAAGCTTTCTTT
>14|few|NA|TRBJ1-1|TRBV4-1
CASSQTQGSTEAFF
TGCGCCAGCAGCCAAACCCAGGGATCCACTGAAGCTTTCTTT